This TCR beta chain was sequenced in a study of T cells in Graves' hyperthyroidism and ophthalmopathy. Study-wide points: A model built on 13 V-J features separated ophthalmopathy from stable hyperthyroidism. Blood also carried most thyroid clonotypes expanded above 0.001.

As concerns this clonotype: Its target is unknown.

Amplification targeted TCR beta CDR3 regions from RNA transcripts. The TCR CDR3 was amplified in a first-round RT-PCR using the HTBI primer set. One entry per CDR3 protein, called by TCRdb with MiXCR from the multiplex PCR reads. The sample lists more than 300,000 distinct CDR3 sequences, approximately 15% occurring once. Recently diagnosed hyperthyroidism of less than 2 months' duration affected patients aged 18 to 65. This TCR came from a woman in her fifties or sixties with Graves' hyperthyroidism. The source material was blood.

Written as DNA, the CDR3 is TGTGCCAGCAGTGAATACCCCCCCAGCCAAGAGACCCAGTACTTC. Encoded protein: CASSEYPPSQETQYF. V usage is TRBV25-1 and J usage is TRBJ2-5, with unresolved D. V was clipped by 0 bases and J by 1 base, with 9 bases between them. Germline V gene data show CDR1 as MGHDK and CDR2 as SYGVNS. The CDR3 has 15 residues.